This T cell receptor (beta chain) was sequenced during a study of blood T cell repertoires in COVID-19. About the research overall: COVID-19 samples, acute and convalescent, were from the United States, Italy and Spain. T cells, B-cell-depleted T cells, or PBMCs supplied cDNA or gDNA.

CDR3 length: 12 residues. Trimming removed 7 bases from V and 6 bases from J, with 12 bases in between. The germline V gene encodes CDR1 SNHLY and CDR2 FYNNEI. Original processing methods: Reference gene primer amplification gave nucleated cell count estimates. Measured with immunoSEQ multiplex PCR; TCRdb has only the in-frame clones, and not every one. V and J calls plus clone size are reproduced from that table; the DNA served to infer D and trimming. Among around 250,000 clones listed, roughly 84% were seen once. This clonotype was sampled from a woman in her forties who had recovered from COVID-19. The rearrangement joins TRBV2 to TRBJ1-2, with unresolved D. The sequenced sample was peripheral blood. The CDR3 protein is CASTEEGNGYTF. The CDR3 DNA follows: TGTGCCAGCACCGAGGAGGGTAATGGCTACACCTTC.